This T cell receptor beta chain originates from a study of beta chain features in type 1 diabetes. cDNA synthesis used the whole RNA isolate, giving expressed TCRB sequences. The data were produced by immunoSEQ multiplex PCR, yet TCRdb's version contains in-frame clones alone and is incomplete. The sample includes some 200,000 clones, 16% of them seen just once. Whole-study findings and limits: TCRB CDR3 length was moderately but significantly reduced in all four CD4+ subsets of Type 1 diabetes patients.

This clone was counted only a few times. The antigen is unknown. CDR3 size: 13 residues. Germline loops: CDR1 ENHRY, CDR2 SYGVKD. The sample was naive CD4+ T cells from blood. V gene TRBV10-3 combines with J gene TRBJ2-5, with D unresolved. The end of the DNA fits TRBJ2-7 better, so the J call may be wrong. The receptor was isolated from a man younger than 40 with type 1 diabetes. In nucleotides, the CDR3 is TGTGCCATCAGTGTTTTCGGTCTCGACGAGCAGTACTTC. Amino acid sequence: CAISVFGLDEQYF.